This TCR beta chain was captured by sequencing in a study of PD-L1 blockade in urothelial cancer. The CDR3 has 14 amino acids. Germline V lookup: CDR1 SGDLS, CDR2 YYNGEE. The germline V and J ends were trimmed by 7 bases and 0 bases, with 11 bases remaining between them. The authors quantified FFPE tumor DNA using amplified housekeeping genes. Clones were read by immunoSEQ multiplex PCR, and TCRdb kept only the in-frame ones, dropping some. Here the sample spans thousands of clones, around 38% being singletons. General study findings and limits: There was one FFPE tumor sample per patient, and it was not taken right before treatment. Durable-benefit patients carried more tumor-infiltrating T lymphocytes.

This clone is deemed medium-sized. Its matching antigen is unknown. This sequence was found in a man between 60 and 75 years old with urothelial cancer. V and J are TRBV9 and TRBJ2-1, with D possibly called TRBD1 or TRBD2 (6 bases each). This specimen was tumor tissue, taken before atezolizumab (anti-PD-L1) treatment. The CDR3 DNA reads TGTGCCAGCTCCAGGGGAGGCTCCTACAATGAGCAGTTCTTC. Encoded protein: CASSRGGSYNEQFF.